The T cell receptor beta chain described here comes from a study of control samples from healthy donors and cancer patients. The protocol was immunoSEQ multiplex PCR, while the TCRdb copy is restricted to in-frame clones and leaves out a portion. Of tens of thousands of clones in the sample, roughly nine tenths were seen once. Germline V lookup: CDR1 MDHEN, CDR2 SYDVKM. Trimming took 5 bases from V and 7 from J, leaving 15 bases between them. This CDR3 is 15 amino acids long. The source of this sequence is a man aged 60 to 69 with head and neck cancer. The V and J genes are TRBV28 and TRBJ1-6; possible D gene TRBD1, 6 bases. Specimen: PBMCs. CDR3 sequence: CASSKNRERNSPLHF. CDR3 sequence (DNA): TGTGCCAGCAGTAAGAACAGGGAACGCAATTCACCCCTCCACTTT. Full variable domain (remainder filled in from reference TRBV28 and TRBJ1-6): DVKVTQSSRYLVKRTGEKVFLECVQDMDHENMFWYRQDPGLGLRLIYFSYDVKMKEKGDIPEGYSVSREKKERFSLILESASTNQTSMYLCASSKNRERNSPLHFGNGTRLTVT.